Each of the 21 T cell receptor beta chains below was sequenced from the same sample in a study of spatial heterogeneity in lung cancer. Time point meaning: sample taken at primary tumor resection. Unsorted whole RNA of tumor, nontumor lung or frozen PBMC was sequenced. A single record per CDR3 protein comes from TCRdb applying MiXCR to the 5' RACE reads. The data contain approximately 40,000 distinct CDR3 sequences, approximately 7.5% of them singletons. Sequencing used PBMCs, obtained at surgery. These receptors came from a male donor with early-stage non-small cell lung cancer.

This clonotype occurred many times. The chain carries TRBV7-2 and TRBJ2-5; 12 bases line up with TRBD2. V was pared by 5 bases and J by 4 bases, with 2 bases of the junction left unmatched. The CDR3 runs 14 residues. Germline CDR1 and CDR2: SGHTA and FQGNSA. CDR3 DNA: TGTGCCAGCAGCCTACTAGCGGGGGGAGAGACCCAGTACTTC. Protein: CASSLLAGGETQYF.

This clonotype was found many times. CDR3 coding DNA: TGTGCCAGCAGCTTTTTAGCGGGAATAGGAAATGAGCAGTTCTTC. Protein sequence: CASSFLAGIGNEQFF. V usage is TRBV7-3 and J usage is TRBJ2-1; 8 nucleotides line up with TRBD2. Per the germline V gene, CDR1 is SGHTA and CDR2 is FQGTGA. The length of the CDR3 is 15 residues. V shed 3 bases and J 7 bases; nucleotides not matched to a gene: 8.

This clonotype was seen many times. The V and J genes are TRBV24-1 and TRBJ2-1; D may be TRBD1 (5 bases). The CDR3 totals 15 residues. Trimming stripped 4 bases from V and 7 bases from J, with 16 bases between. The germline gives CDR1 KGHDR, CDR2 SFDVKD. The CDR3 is CATSDPSRQTNEQFF. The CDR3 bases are TGTGCCACCAGTGACCCGAGCCGACAGACTAATGAGCAGTTCTTC.

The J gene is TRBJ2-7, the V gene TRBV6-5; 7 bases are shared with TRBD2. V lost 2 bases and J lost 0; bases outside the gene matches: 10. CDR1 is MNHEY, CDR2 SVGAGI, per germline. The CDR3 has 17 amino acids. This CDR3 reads CASSYQASGVSSYEQYF. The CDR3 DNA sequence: TGTGCCAGCAGTTACCAGGCTAGCGGCGTATCCTCCTACGAGCAGTACTTC.

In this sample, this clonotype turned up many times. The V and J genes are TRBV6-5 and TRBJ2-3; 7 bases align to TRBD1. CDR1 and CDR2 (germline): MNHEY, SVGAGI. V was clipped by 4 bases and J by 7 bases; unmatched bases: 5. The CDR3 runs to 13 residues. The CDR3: CASSSGRGNTQYF. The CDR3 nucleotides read TGTGCCAGCAGTTCCGGCAGGGGGAATACGCAGTATTTT.

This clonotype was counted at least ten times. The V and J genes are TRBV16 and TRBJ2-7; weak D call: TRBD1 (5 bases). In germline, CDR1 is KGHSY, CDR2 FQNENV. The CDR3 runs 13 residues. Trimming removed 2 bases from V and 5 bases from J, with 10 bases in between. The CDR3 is CASSQAGYDEQYV. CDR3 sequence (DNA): TGTGCCAGCAGCCAAGCAGGGTATGACGAGCAGTACGTC.

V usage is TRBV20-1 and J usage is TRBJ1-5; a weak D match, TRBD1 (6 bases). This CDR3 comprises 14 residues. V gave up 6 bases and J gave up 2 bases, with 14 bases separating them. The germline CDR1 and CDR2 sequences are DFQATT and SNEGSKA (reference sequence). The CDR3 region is CSAKGGAGNQPQHF. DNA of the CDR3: TGCAGTGCCAAGGGGGGAGCGGGCAATCAGCCCCAGCATTTT.

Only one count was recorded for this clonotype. This CDR3 is CSAKDRERLYNEQFF. The CDR3, as DNA: TGCAGTGCCAAGGACAGGGAGCGCCTCTACAATGAGCAGTTCTTC. The chain joins TRBV20-1 to TRBJ2-1; 8 nucleotides line up with TRBD1. The germline gives CDR1 DFQATT, CDR2 SNEGSKA (reference sequence). Trimming cost V 6 bases and J 3 bases; bases outside gene matches: 10. The length of the CDR3 is 15 residues.

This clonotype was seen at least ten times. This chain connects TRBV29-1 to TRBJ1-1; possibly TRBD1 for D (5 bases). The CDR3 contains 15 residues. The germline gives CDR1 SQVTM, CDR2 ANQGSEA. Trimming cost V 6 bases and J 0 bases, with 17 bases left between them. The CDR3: CSVHFWAGMNTEAFF. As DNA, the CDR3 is TGCAGCGTCCACTTCTGGGCAGGGATGAACACTGAAGCTTTCTTT.

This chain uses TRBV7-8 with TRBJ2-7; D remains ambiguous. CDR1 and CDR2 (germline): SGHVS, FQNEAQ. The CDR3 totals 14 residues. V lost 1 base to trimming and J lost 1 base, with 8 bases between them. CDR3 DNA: TGTGCCAGCAGCTTAGGCAGACGATCCTACGAGCAGTACGTC. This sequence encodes CASSLGRRSYEQYV.

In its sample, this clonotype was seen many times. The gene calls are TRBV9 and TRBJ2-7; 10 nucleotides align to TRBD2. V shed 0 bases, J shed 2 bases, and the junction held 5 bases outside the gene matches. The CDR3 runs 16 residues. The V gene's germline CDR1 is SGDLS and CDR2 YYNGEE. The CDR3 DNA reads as TGTGCCAGCAGCGTAGATGTACTAGCGGGGCCCTACGAGCAGTACTTC. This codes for CASSVDVLAGPYEQYF.

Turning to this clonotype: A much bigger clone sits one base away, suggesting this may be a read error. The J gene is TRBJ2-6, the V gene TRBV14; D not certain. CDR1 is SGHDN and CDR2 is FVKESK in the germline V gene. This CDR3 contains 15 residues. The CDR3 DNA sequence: TGTGCCAGCAGCCAAGCACTCTCTCGGGCCAACGTCCTGACTTTC. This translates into CASSQALSRANVLTF.

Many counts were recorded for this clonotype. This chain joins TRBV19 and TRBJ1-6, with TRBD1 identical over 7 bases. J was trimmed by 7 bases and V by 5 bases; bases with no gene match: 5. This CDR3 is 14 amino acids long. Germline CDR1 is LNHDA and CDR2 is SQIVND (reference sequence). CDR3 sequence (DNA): TGTGCCAGTAGTGCGGGACAGAAGAATTCACCCCTCCACTTT. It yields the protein CASSAGQKNSPLHF.

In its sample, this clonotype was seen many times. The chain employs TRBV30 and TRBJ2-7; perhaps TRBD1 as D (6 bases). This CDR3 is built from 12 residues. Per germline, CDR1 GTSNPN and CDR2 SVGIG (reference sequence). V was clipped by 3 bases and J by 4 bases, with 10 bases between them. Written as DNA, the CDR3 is TGTGCCTGGAGCACACAGGGTTACGAGCAGTACTTC. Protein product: CAWSTQGYEQYF.

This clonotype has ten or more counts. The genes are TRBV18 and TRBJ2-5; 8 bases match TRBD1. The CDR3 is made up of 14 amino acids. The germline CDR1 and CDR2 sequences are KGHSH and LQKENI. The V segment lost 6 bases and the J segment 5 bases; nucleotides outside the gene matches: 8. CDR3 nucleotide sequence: TGTGCCAGCTCGCCGACAGGGGATTTCGAGACCCAGTACTTC. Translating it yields CASSPTGDFETQYF.

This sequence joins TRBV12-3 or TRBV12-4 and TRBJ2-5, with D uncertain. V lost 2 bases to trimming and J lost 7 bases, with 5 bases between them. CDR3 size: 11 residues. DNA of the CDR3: TGTGCCAGCAGTTTATCGGTGACCCAGTACTTC. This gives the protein CASSLSVTQYF.

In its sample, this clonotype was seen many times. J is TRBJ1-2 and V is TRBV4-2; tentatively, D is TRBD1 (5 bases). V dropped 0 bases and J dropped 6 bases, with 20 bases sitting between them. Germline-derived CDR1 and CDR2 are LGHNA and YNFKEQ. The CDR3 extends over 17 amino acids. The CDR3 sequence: CASSQDRAVPLGDGYTF. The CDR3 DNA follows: TGTGCCAGCAGCCAAGATCGGGCAGTCCCCTTGGGGGATGGCTACACCTTC.

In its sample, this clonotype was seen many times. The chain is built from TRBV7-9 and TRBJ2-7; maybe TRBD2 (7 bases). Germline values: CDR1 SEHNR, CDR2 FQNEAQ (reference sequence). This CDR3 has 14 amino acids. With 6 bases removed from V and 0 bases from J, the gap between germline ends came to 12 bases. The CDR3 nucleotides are TGTGCCAGCAGAGGGGGGGCCAGCTCCTACGAGCAGTACTTC. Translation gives CASRGGASSYEQYF.

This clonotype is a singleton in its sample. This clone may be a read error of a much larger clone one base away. The CDR3 sequence: CASKVTGGQGNAEAFF. The CDR3 nucleotides read TGTGCCAGCAAAGTGACGGGGGGGCAGGGGAACGCTGAAGCTTTCTTT. This chain joins TRBV6-5 and TRBJ1-1; the D gene is possibly TRBD1 (6 bases). Germline CDR1 and CDR2: MNHEY and SVGAGI. The CDR3 covers 16 residues.

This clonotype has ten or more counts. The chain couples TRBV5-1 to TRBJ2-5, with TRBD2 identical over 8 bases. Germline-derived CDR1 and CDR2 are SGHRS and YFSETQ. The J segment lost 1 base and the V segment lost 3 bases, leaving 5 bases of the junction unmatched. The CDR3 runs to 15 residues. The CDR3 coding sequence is TGCGCCAGCAGCTCGAGCGGGGGAACCCAAGAGACCCAGTACTTC. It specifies CASSSSGGTQETQYF.

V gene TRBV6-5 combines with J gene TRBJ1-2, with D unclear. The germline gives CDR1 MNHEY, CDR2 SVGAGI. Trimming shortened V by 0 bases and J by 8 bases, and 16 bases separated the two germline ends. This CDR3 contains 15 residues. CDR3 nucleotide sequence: TGTGCCAGCAGTTACTCTGGGAGAGGCCTTGAGGGCTACACCTTC. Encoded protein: CASSYSGRGLEGYTF.